These T cell receptor beta chains were read from a single sample in a study of blood T cell repertoires in COVID-19. Here immunoSEQ multiplex PCR was the method, and the copy in TCRdb shows in-frame clones only, minus some. The data hold 67,000 or so clones, with more than 75% observed a single time. Sequences were obtained from peripheral blood. Every receptor here comes from a woman aged 70-85 years with acute or convalescent COVID-19. The conserved cysteine and the conserved F or W are not part of the CDR3 here. Each record gives: D gene, J gene, V gene, CDR3 protein. The D gene is left open where the match is weak.

.	TRBJ2-2	TRBV27	ASSLSGGLNTGELF
.	TRBJ2-1	TRBV7-9	ASSSQGERQF
TRBD1	TRBJ2-3	TRBV7-7	ASSPGTGGADTQY
TRBD1	TRBJ2-7	TRBV29-1	SVESWGTGTYEQY
TRBD1	TRBJ1-1	TRBV5-1	ASSPLQGAMAF
.	TRBJ2-7	TRBV4-3	ASSQDVEGNEQY
.	TRBJ2-2	TRBV27	ASSLSGPNTGELF
.	TRBJ2-1	TRBV12-3/TRBV12-4	ASRYMNNEQF
.	TRBJ1-1	TRBV7-9	ASSLVWRAF
TRBD1	TRBJ2-7	TRBV4-2	ASSQEPGQTFYEQY
.	TRBJ2-3	TRBV19	ASKGLRTDTQY
TRBD1	TRBJ1-1	TRBV27	ASTSSGQQNTEAF
.	TRBJ1-6	TRBV19	ASSRRIGGNSPLH
.	TRBJ2-6	TRBV3-1/TRBV3-2	ASRSSGGTGANVLT
.	TRBJ2-6	TRBV10-3	AISESRDGSSGANVLT
TRBD2	TRBJ2-1	TRBV19	ASSPISLAGVHNEQF
.	TRBJ2-3	TRBV5-1	ASSLAWTADTQY
.	TRBJ2-7	TRBV19	ASSSTVPSYEQY
.	TRBJ2-1	TRBV7-3	ASSLQSTSPYNEQF
TRBD1	TRBJ1-2	TRBV29-1	SVEPGQIDYGYT
.	TRBJ2-5	TRBV7-8	ASSLGGGGETQY
TRBD1	TRBJ2-5	TRBV7-9	ASSQTDRDYQETQY
TRBD1	TRBJ1-2	TRBV27	ASSQTGEDYGYT
TRBD1	TRBJ2-1	TRBV5-1	ASSGDRVYNEQF
TRBD1	TRBJ2-2	TRBV6-1	ASSEGQVTGELF
.	TRBJ2-7	TRBV20-1	SARGHYEQY
.	TRBJ1-1	TRBV28	ASRQQGVGAF
.	TRBJ1-2	TRBV27	ASMRQPWGGYT
.	TRBJ2-7	TRBV7-3	ASSPGGRYEQY
TRBD2	TRBJ2-3	TRBV11-1	ASSLGGRADTQY
TRBD1	TRBJ2-3	TRBV11-3	ASSPWTGSADTQY
.	TRBJ2-7	TRBV18	ASSPQGEQY
TRBD2	TRBJ2-1	TRBV27	ASSLLAGGAISVGEQF
TRBD1	TRBJ1-2	TRBV5-4	ASSSGQGTHDGYT
.	TRBJ1-4	TRBV7-9	ASSLTGIGTNEKLF
TRBD2	TRBJ2-1	TRBV19	ASSGATWASGGYNEQF
.	TRBJ1-6	TRBV5-5	ASSLVGPSIGSPLH
TRBD1	TRBJ1-6	TRBV27	ASSWDRNSPLH